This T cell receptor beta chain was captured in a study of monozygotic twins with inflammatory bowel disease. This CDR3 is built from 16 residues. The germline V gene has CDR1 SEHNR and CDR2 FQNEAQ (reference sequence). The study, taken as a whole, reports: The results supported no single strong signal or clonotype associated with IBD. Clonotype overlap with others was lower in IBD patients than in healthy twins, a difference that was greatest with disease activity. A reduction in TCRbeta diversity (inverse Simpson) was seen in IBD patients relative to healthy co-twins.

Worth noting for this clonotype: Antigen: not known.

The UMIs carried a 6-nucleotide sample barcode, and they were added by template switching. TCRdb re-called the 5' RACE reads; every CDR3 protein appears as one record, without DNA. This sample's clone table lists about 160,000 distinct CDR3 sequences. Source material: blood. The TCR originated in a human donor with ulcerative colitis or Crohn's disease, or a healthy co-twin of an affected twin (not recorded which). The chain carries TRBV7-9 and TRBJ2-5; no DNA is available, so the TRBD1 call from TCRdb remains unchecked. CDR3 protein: CASSPGVANFQETQYF.